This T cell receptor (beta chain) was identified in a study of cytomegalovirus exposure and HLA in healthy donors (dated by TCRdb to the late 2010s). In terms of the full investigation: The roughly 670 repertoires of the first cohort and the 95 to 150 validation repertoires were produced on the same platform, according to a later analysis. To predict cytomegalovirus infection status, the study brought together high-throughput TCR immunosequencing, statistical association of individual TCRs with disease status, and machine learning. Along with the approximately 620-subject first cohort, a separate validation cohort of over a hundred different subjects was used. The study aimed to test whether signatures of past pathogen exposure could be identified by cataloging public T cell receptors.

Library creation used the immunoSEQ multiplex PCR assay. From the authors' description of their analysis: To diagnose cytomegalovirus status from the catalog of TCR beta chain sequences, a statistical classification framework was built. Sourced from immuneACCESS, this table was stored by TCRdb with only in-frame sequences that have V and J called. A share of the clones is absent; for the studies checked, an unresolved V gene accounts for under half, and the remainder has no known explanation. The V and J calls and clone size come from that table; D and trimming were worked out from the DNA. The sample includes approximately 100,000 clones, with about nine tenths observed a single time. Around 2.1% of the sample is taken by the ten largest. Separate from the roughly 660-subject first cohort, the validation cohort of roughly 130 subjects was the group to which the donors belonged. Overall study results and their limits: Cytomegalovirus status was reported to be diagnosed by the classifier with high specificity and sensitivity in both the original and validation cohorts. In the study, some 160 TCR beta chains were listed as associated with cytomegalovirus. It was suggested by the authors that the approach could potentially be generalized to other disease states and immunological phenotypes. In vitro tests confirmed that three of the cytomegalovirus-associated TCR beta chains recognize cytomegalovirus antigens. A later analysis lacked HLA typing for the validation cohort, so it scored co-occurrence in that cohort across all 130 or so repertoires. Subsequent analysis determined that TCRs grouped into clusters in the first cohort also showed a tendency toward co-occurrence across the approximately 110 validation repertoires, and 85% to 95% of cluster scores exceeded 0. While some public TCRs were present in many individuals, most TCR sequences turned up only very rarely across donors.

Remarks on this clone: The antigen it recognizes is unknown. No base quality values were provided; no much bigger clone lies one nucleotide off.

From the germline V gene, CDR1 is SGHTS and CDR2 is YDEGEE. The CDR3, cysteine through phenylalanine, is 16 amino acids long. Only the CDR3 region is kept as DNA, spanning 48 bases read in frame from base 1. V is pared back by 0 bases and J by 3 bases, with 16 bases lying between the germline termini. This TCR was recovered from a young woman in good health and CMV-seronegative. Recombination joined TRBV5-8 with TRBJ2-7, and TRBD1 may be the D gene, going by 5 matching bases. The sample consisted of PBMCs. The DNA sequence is TGTGCCAGCAGCTTGGCCCGACAGCGCAAGGGCTACGAGCAGTACTTC. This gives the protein CASSLARQRKGYEQYF.